This TCR beta chain was found in a study of blood T cell repertoires in COVID-19. Study-level information: From T cells, B-cell-depleted T cells, or PBMCs came the material, which was cDNA or gDNA.

After removal of 7 bases from V and 3 bases from J, the junction contained 12 bases not matched to a gene. CDR1 is LNHDA and CDR2 is SQIVND in the germline V gene (reference sequence). The CDR3 contains 17 residues. Only in-frame clones appear in the TCRdb table, and some are missing; sequencing was by immunoSEQ multiplex PCR. The table includes 90,000 or so clones, about 79% detected once. This clone turned up a few times. The chain combines TRBV19 with TRBJ1-5; 10 positions match TRBD1. This TCR came from a man aged 55 to 70 with acute or convalescent COVID-19. The sample taken for sequencing was peripheral blood. The CDR3 protein is CASMGTGAGEFNQPQHF. The CDR3 nucleotides read TGTGCCAGTATGGGGACAGGGGCAGGGGAGTTCAATCAGCCCCAGCATTTT. The full variable domain, with the rest looked up from reference TRBV19 and TRBJ1-5, is DGGITQSPKYLFRKEGQNVTLSCEQNLNHDAMYWYRQDPGQGLRLIYYSQIVNDFQKGDIAEGYSVSREKKESFPLTVTSAQKNPTAFYLCASMGTGAGEFNQPQHFGDGTRLSIL.